Shown below are 13 T cell receptor beta chains from a single sample sequenced in a study of T cell changes during pregnancy in multiple sclerosis. Assay: immunoSEQ multiplex PCR; the TCRdb copy retains only in-frame clones and omits some. Of under 55,000 clones in the sample, roughly 94% were seen once. Sequencing was performed on CD4+ T cells from peripheral blood mononuclear cells, taken in the third trimester of pregnancy. The receptors stem from a female donor with multiple sclerosis, enrolled in a pregnancy study.

V and J are TRBV28 and TRBJ2-7; 9 bases line up with TRBD1. The CDR3 runs to 18 residues. Trimming took 4 bases from V and 0 from J; bases not matched to a gene: 13. Germline V CDR1 and CDR2: MDHEN, SYDVKM. This CDR3 is CASSYPGTGLKSSYEQYF. The CDR3 DNA follows: TGTGCCAGCAGTTATCCCGGGACAGGGCTGAAAAGCTCCTACGAGCAGTACTTC.

The rearrangement uses TRBV14 and TRBJ1-1, with D maybe TRBD1 (6 bases). The CDR3 sequence is 13 residues long. Germline V CDR1 and CDR2: SGHDN, FVKESK. The V end was cut by 4 bases, the J end by 10 bases, with 16 bases between. Here the CDR3 DNA reads TGTGCCAGCAGCCCGGGACATCCCAAACCAGCTTTCTTT. Amino acid sequence: CASSPGHPKPAFF.

The chain employs TRBV9 and TRBJ2-3; no definite D call. From germline, CDR1 is SGDLS and CDR2 YYNGEE. This CDR3 is built from 15 residues. Trimming shortened V by 0 bases and J by 4 bases, and 12 bases separated the two germline ends. In DNA, the CDR3 is TGTGCCAGCAGCGTAGTTCCCGTGGCCTCAGATACGCAGTATTTT. It codes for CASSVVPVASDTQYF.

V and J are TRBV11-2 and TRBJ2-3; 10 nucleotides match TRBD1. The trim removed 2 bases at V and 6 bases at J, leaving 14 bases unmatched. The CDR3 spans 18 residues. Germline CDR1 reads SGHAT; CDR2 reads FQNNGV. The CDR3 loop is CASSLSMLRQGARDTQYF. In DNA form, the CDR3 reads TGTGCCAGCAGCTTATCTATGTTGCGACAGGGGGCTCGGGATACGCAGTATTTT.

The V gene is TRBV4-1, the J gene TRBJ1-1; tentative D call: TRBD1 (5 bases). V lost 4 bases and J lost 3, with 15 bases in between. This CDR3 region has 15 residues. Germline CDR1 is MGHRA and CDR2 is YSYEKL. The CDR3 sequence is CASSPPVRGDTEAFF. The CDR3, as DNA: TGCGCCAGCAGCCCCCCCGTCCGGGGGGACACTGAAGCTTTCTTT.

The table lists this clone with a count of one. The V and J genes are TRBV5-1 and TRBJ1-2, with D tentatively TRBD1 (6 bases). With 0 bases removed from V and 6 bases from J, the gap between germline ends came to 18 bases. This CDR3 contains 16 residues. Germline values: CDR1 SGHRS, CDR2 YFSETQ. CDR3 region: CASSLGLRRGGDGYTF. The CDR3 DNA reads as TGCGCCAGCAGCTTGGGACTACGGAGAGGGGGGGATGGCTACACCTTC.

The chain is built from TRBV29-1 and TRBJ2-3; TRBD2 agrees at 13 bases. V shed 6 bases and J 5 bases; nucleotides not matched to a gene: 5. CDR3 length equals 14 residues. Germline CDR1 and CDR2: SQVTM and ANQGSEA. The CDR3 DNA sequence: TGCAGCGTCGGACTAGCGGGAGTAGGAGATACGCAGTATTTT. This gives the protein CSVGLAGVGDTQYF.

The chain employs TRBV30 and TRBJ1-2, with D uncertain. Germline values: CDR1 GTSNPN, CDR2 SVGIG (reference sequence). The CDR3 has 10 amino acids. Trimming took off 1 base at V and 6 bases at J, with 3 bases between the two ends. The chain's CDR3 is CAWSGHGYTF. CDR3 nucleotide sequence: TGTGCCTGGAGTGGGCATGGCTACACCTTC.

The V call is TRBV4-1, the J call TRBJ2-3; TRBD2 aligns across 10 bases. CDR3 length: 15 amino acids. Germline V gene lookup returns CDR1 MGHRA and CDR2 YSYEKL. V shed 2 bases, J shed 4 bases, and the junction held 3 bases outside the gene matches. The CDR3 coding sequence is TGCGCCAGCAGCCAACTAGCGGGAGCAGCAGATACGCAGTATTTT. It translates to CASSQLAGAADTQYF.

The rearrangement links TRBV11-2 to TRBJ2-3, with D tentatively TRBD1 (6 bases). The CDR3 has 17 amino acids. Germline CDR1 is SGHAT and CDR2 is FQNNGV. With 5 bases removed from V and 4 bases from J, the gap between germline ends came to 22 bases. In nucleotides, the CDR3 is TGTGCCAGCAGCACAGGGCCCAGGGGCCGAGGTTCAGATACGCAGTATTTT. Translated: CASSTGPRGRGSDTQYF. Supplemented by reference TRBV11-2 and TRBJ2-3, the full variable domain reads EAGVAQSPRYKIIEKRQSVAFWCNPISGHATLYWYQQILGQGPKLLIQFQNNGVVDDSQLPKDRFSAERLKGVDSTLKIQPAKLEDSAVYLCASSTGPRGRGSDTQYFGPGTRLTVL.

The chain carries TRBV19 and TRBJ1-1; no reliable D call. Trimming removed 0 bases from V and 0 bases from J, with 14 bases in between. The CDR3 is 17 residues long. Per the germline V gene, CDR1 is LNHDA and CDR2 is SQIVND (reference sequence). The CDR3 region has the DNA TGTGCCAGTAGTATAGATCTGTCCGGGATCATGAACACTGAAGCTTTCTTT. Its translation: CASSIDLSGIMNTEAFF.

This clone showed up just a few times. This rearrangement joins TRBV7-9 to TRBJ1-2; TRBD1 is a possible D gene (6 bases). Germline V lookup: CDR1 SEHNR, CDR2 FQNEAQ (reference sequence). This CDR3 region has 13 residues. The V end was cut by 5 bases, the J end by 3 bases, with 10 bases between. CDR3 DNA: TGTGCCAGCAGCGATGGACAGTACTATGGCTACACCTTC. It translates to CASSDGQYYGYTF.

This chain links TRBV5-4 with TRBJ2-3; 11 positions match TRBD2. The V and J ends lost 4 bases and 7 bases, in that order; junction bases with no gene match: 5. Germline CDR1 and CDR2: SGHNT and YYREEE (reference sequence). The CDR3 is 14 amino acids. The CDR3 loop is CASSPKTSGNTQYF. As DNA, the CDR3 is TGTGCCAGCAGCCCGAAGACTAGCGGGAATACGCAGTATTTT.